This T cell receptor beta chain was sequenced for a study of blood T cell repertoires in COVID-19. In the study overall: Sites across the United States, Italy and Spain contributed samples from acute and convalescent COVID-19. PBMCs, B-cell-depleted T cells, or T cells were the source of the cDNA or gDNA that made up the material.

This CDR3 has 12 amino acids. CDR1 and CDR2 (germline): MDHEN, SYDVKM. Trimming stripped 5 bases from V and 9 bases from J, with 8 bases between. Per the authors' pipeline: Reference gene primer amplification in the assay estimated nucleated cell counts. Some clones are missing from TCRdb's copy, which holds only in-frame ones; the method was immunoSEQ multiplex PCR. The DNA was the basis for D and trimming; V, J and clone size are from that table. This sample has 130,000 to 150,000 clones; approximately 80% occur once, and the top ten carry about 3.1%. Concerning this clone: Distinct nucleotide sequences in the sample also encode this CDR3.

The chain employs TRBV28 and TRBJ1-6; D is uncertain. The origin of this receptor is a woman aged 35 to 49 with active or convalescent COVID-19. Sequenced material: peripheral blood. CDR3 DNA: TGTGCCAGCAGTACGGGAGGTTCACCCCTCCACTTT. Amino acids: CASSTGGSPLHF.